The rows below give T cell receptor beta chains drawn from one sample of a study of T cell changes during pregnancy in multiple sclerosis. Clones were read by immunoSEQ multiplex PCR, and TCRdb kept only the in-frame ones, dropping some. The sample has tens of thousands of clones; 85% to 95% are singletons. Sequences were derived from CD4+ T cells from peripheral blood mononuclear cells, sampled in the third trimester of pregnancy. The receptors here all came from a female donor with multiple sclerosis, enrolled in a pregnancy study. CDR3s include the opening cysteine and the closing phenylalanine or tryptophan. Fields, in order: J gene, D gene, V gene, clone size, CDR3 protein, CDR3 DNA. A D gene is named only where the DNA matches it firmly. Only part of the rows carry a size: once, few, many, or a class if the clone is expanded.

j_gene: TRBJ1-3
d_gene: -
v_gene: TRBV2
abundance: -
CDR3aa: CASSEQGSGNTIYF
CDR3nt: TGTGCCAGCAGTGAACAGGGCTCTGGAAACACCATATATTTT

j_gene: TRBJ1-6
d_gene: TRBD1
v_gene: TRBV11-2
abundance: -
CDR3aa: CASTRDRANSPLHF
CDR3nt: TGTGCCAGCACTCGGGACAGGGCGAATTCACCCCTCCACTTT

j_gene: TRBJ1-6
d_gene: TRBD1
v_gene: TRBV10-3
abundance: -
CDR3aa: CASWTGDNSPLHF
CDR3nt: TGTGCCTCTTGGACAGGGGATAATTCACCCCTCCACTTT

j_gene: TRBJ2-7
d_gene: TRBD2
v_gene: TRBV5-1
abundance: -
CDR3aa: CASSLDSGGLYEQYF
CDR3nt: TGCGCCAGCAGCTTGGATAGCGGGGGGCTTTACGAGCAGTACTTC

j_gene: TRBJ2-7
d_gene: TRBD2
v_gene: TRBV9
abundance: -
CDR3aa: CASSPRQRGDSYEQYF
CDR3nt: TGTGCCAGCAGCCCTAGGCAGCGGGGGGACTCCTACGAGCAGTACTTC

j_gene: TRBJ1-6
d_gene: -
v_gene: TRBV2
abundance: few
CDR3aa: CASSAFRPIGSPLHF
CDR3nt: TGTGCCAGCAGTGCCTTCCGGCCTATCGGGTCACCCCTCCACTTT

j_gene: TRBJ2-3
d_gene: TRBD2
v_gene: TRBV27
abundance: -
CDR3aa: CASTSGGLDTQYF
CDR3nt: TGTGCCAGCACTAGCGGGGGTCTAGATACGCAGTATTTT

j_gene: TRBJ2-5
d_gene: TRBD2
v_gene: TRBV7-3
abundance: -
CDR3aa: CASSPVGWEGQETQYF
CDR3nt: TGTGCCAGCAGCCCCGTCGGCTGGGAGGGCCAAGAGACCCAGTACTTC

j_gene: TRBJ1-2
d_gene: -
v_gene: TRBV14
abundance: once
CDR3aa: CASSHRVNYGYTF
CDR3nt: TGTGCCAGCAGCCACAGGGTCAACTATGGCTACACCTTC

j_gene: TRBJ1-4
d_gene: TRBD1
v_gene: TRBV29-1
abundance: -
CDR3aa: CSVVRGHDGKLFF
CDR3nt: TGCAGCGTCGTCAGGGGGCACGATGGAAAACTGTTTTTT

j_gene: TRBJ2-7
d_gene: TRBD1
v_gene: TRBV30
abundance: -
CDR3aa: CAWKGRTGFYEQYF
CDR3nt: TGTGCCTGGAAAGGTCGGACAGGGTTCTACGAGCAGTACTTC

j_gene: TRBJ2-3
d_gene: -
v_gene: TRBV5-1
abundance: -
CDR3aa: CASSLNYGSSTDTQYF
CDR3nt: TGCGCCAGCAGCTTGAATTATGGGAGTAGCACAGATACGCAGTATTTT

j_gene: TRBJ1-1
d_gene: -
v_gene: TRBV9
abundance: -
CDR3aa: CASSPGREAFF
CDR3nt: TGTGCCAGCAGCCCGGGTAGGGAGGCTTTCTTT

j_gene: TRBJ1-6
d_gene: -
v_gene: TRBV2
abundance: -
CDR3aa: CASSRLFGGVGDSPLHF
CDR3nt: TGTGCCAGCTCTAGGTTATTCGGAGGAGTCGGGGATTCACCCCTCCACTTT

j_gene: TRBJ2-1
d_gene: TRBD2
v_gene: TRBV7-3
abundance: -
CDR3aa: CASSLTSSGGAYEQFF
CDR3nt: TGTGCCAGCAGCTTAACTTCTAGCGGGGGGGCCTATGAGCAGTTCTTC

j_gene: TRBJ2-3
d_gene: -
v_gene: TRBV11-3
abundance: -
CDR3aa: CASSLGLAPPDTQYF
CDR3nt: TGTGCCAGCAGCTTAGGGTTAGCCCCGCCAGATACGCAGTATTTT

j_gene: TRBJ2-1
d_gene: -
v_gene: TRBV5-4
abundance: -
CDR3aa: CASSLGGTGSYNEQFF
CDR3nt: TGTGCCAGCAGCTTGGGAGGGACTGGCTCCTACAATGAGCAGTTCTTC

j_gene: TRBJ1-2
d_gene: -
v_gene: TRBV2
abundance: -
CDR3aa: CASTEKPGYYGYTF
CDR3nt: TGTGCCAGCACTGAAAAACCGGGGTACTATGGCTACACCTTC

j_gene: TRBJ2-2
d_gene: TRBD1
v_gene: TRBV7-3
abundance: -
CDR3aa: CASRQGANTGELFF
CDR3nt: TGTGCCAGCCGACAGGGAGCGAACACCGGGGAGCTGTTTTTT

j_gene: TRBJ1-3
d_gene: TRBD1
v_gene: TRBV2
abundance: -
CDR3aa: CASSETPGQGSGNTIYF
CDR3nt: TGTGCCAGCAGTGAAACCCCGGGACAGGGCTCTGGAAACACCATATATTTT

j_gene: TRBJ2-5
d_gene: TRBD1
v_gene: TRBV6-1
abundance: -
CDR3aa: CASTWTGRGETQYF
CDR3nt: TGTGCCAGCACCTGGACAGGCAGGGGAGAGACCCAGTACTTC

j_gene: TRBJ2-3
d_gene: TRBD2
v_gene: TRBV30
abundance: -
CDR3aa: CAWSSGLAGIDTQYF
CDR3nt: TGTGCCTGGAGTTCCGGACTAGCGGGGATTGATACGCAGTATTTT

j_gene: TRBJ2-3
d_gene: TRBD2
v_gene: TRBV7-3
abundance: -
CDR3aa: CASSRGLASDTQYF
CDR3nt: TGTGCCAGCAGCCGCGGACTAGCCTCAGATACGCAGTATTTT

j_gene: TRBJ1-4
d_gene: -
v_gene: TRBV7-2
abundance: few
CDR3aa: CASSLSRVSEKLFF
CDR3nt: TGTGCCAGCAGCTTATCCCGGGTATCCGAAAAACTGTTTTTT

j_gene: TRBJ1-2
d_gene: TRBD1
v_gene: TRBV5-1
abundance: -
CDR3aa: CASSSQGPGGAWGYTF
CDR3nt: TGCGCCAGCAGCTCCCAGGGGCCAGGGGGCGCGTGGGGCTACACCTTC

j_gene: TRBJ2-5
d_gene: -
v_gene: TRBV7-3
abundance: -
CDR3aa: CASSNTRGETQYF
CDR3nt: TGTGCCAGCAGCAATACCCGGGGGGAGACCCAGTACTTC

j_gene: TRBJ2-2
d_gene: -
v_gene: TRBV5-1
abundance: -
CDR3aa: CASSLDYKTGELFF
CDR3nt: TGCGCCAGCAGCTTGGATTATAAAACCGGGGAGCTGTTTTTT

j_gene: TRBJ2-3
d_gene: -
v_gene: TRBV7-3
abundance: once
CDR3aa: CASSLTRDSDTQYF
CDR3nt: TGTGCCAGCAGCTTAACCAGGGATTCGGATACGCAGTATTTT

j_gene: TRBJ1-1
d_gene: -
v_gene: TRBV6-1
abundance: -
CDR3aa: CATKRELNTEAFF
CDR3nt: TGTGCCACTAAACGGGAGCTGAACACTGAAGCTTTCTTT

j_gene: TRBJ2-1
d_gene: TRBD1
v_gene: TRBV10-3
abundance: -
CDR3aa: CAISGRPGQGYNEQFF
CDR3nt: TGTGCCATCAGTGGACGACCCGGACAGGGTTACAATGAGCAGTTCTTC

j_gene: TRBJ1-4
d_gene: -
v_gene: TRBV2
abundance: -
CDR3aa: CASTLRRAEKLFF
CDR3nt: TGTGCCAGCACCTTAAGGAGGGCTGAAAAACTGTTTTTT

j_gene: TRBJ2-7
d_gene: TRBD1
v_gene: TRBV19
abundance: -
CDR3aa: CASSIQGPTGGADYEQYF
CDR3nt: TGTGCCAGTAGTATACAAGGGCCGACAGGGGGCGCCGACTACGAGCAGTACTTC

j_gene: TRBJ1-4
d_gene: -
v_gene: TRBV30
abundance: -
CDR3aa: CAWRRVAGKLFF
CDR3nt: TGTGCCTGGCGTCGGGTGGCGGGGAAACTGTTTTTT

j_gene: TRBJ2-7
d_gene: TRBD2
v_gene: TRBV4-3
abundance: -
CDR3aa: CASSQDPRRGSSYEQYF
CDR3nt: TGCGCCAGCAGCCAAGATCCCCGGCGGGGGAGCTCCTACGAGCAGTACTTC

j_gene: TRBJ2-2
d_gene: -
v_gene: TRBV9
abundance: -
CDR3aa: CASSSRVNTGELFF
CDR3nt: TGTGCCAGCAGCTCCAGGGTGAACACCGGGGAGCTGTTTTTT

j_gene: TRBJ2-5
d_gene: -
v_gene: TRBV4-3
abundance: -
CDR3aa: CASSQHDRRSETQYF
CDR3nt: TGCGCCAGCAGCCAACACGACAGGAGATCAGAGACCCAGTACTTC

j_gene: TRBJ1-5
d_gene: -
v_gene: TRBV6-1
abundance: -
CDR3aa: CASSELYGYQPQHF
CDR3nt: TGTGCCAGCAGTGAATTGTATGGCTATCAGCCCCAGCATTTT

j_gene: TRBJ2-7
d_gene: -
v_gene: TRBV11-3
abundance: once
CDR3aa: CASSLDRRGEFEYEQYF
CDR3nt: TGTGCCAGCAGCTTAGATCGCAGGGGGGAATTCGAGTACGAGCAGTACTTC

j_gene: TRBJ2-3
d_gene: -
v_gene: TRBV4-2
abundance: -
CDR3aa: CASSQERGSTDTQYF
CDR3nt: TGTGCCAGCAGCCAAGAAAGGGGGAGCACAGATACGCAGTATTTT

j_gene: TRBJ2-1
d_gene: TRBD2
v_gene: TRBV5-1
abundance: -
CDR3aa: CASSSSLLAGLHEQFF
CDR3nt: TGCGCCAGCAGTTCGAGCCTCCTAGCGGGGCTACATGAGCAGTTCTTC

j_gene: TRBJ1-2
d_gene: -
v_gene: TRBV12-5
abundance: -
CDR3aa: CASGLDEGGGYTF
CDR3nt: TGTGCTAGTGGTTTGGACGAAGGGGGTGGCTACACCTTC

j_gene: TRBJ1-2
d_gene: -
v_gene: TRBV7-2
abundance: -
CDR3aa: CASSQGGRAKRGGYTF
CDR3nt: TGTGCCAGCAGCCAGGGCGGCAGGGCAAAACGCGGTGGCTACACCTTC

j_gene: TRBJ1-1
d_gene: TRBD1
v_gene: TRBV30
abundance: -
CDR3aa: CAWRPFTGTVNTEAFF
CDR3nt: TGTGCCTGGAGACCTTTTACCGGGACAGTAAACACTGAAGCTTTCTTT

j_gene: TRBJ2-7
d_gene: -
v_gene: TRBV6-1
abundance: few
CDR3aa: CASSEARPGEQYF
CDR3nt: TGTGCCAGCAGTGAAGCTCGGCCAGGCGAGCAGTACTTC

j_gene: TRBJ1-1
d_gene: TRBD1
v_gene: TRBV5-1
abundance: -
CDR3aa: CASSNAGGLNTEAFF
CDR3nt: TGCGCCAGCAGCAACGCAGGGGGTCTGAACACTGAAGCTTTCTTT

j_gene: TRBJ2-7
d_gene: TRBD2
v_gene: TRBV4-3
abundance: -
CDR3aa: CASSQGLAGDRYEQYF
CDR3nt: TGCGCCAGCAGCCAAGGACTAGCGGGCGACCGCTACGAGCAGTACTTC

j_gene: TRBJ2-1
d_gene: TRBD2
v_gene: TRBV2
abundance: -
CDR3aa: CASSGLAGSYNEQFF
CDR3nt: TGTGCCAGCAGTGGACTAGCGGGGTCCTACAATGAGCAGTTCTTC

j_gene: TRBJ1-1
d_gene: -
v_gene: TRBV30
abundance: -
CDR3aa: CAWVGAGMNTEAFF
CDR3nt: TGTGCCTGGGTTGGGGCCGGCATGAACACTGAAGCTTTCTTT

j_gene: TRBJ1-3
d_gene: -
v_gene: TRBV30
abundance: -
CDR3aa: CAWKGTNSGNTIYF
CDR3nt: TGTGCCTGGAAGGGGACAAACTCTGGAAACACCATATATTTT

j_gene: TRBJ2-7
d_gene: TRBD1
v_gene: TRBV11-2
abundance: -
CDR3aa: CASGRGVGTGNSYEQYF
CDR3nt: TGTGCCAGCGGTCGGGGGGTGGGGACAGGGAACTCCTACGAGCAGTACTTC

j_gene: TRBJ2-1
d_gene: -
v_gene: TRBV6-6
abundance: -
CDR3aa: CASSYPVGRSYNEQFF
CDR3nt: TGTGCCAGCAGTTACCCTGTGGGGAGGAGTTACAATGAGCAGTTCTTC

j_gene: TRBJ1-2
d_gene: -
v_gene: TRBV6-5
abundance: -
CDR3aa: CASSPQGLVGYGYTF
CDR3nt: TGTGCCAGCAGCCCACAGGGTTTGGTAGGCTATGGCTACACCTTC

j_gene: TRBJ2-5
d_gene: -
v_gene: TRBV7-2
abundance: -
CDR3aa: CASSSKALATQYF
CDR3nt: TGTGCCAGCAGCTCTAAAGCCCTCGCGACCCAGTACTTC

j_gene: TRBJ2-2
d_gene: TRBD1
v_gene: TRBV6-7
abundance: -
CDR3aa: CASSFAGDRDNTGELFF
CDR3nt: TGTGCCAGCAGTTTTGCGGGGGACAGGGATAACACCGGGGAGCTGTTTTTT

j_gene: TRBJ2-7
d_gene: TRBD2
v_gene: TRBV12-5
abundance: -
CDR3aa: CASGQSRGGIIRYEQYF
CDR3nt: TGTGCTAGTGGTCAGTCTCGCGGGGGGATAATACGCTACGAGCAGTACTTC

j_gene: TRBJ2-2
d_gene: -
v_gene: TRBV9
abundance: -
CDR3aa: CASSVGGSWERPGELFF
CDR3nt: TGTGCCAGCAGCGTAGGCGGTTCGTGGGAGCGTCCCGGGGAGCTGTTTTTT

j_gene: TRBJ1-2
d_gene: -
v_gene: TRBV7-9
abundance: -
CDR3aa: CASSFQGGRFGDTF
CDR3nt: TGTGCCAGCAGCTTCCAGGGAGGGCGGTTCGGAGACACCTTC

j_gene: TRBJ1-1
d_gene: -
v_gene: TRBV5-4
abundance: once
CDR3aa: CASSPTLGDTEAFF
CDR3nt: TGTGCCAGCAGCCCCACCCTCGGGGACACTGAAGCTTTCTTT